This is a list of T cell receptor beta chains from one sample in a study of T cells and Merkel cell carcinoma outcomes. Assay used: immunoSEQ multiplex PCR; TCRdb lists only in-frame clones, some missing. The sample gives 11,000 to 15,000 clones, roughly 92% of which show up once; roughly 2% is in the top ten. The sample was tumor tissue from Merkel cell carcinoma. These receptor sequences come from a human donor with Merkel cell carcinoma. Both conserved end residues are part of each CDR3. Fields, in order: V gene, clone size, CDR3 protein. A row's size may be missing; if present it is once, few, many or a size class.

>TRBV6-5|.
CASSRDVRAVEAFF
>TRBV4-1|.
CASSFGRPDTQYF
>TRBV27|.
CASSPETGKYSTQYF
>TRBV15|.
CATSRGSGNTIYF
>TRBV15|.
CATSNHNEQFF
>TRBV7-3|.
CASSLSGTGGTEAFF
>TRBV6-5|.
CASSLTSGKGSTVFF
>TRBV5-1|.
CASSLWKPNTDTQYF
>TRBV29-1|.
CSVCGQSSTDTQYF
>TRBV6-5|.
CASSYQGANTEAFF
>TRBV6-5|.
CASNYSGQSYNEQFF
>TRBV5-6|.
CASSRRVSPRDQYF
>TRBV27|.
CASSLFGGQPDSGANVLTF
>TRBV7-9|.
CANSLGQTEAFF
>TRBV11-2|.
CASSLERRTEAFF
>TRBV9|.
CASSVRDMNTGELFF
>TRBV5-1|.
CASSLTRGSYNEQFF
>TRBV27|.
CASRSWDSPLHF
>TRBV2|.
CASNRGGTGEQYF
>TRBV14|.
CASSGIGTGSSKRYYTQYF
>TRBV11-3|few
CASSPAGGETQYF
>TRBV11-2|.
CASSPLRRGIEAFF
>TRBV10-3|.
CAVLAGVGETQYF
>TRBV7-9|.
CASSQREGQPWDEQYF
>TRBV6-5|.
CASSYDQYIREKLFF
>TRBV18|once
CASSDAYGYTF
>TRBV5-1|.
CASLPGTSSSYNEQFF
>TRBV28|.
CASSFSSTYQPQHF
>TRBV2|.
CASSVQGGRSPLHF
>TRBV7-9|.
CASSLSGDGTEAFF
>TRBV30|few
CAWSLEQGYSPLHF
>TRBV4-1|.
CASRPGIGQSRNEQFF
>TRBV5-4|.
CASSHRPGTGSYGYTF
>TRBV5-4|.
CASSPTASSIRGYTF
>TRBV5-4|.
CASSHLGQIDGYTF
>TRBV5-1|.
CASSLQGVLAEQFF
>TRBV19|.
CASSIRGVANEKLFF
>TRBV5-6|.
CASSLRETQYF
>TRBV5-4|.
CASSLGSQGQETQYF
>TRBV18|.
CASSRASDQETQYF
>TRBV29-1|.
CSTISGLNTEAFF
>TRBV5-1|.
CASSVQGFNTEAFF
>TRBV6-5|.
CASSSDRITWKLFF
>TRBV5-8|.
CASSPGTDAEETQYF
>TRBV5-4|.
CASSPGTSTDTQYF
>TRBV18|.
CASSPRTAGPQPQHF
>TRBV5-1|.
CASSLVAGPYNEQFF
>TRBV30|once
CAWSLNYEQYF
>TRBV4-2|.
CASSQGVSGVYEQYF
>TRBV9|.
CASSVSRVGDTQYF
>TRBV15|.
CATSRNRGGGYTF
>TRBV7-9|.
CASSFSANTGELFF
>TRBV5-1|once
CASSPVGGGSTDTQYF
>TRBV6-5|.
CASRDRETQYF
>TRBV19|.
CATSRGGLNNEQFF
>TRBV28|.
CASSLFGEKLFF
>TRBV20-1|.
CSAVVVNEQFF